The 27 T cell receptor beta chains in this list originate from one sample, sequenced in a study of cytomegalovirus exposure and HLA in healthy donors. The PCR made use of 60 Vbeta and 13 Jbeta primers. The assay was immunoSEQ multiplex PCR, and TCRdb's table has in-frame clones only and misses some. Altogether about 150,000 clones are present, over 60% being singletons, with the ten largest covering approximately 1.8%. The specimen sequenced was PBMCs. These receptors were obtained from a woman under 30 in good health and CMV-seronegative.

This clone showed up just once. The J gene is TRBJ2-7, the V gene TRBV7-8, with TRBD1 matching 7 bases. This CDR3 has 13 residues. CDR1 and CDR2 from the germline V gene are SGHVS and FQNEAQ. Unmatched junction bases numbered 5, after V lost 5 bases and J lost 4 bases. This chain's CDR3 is CASSGDSLYEQYF. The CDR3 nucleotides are TGTGCCAGCAGCGGGGACAGTCTATACGAGCAGTACTTC. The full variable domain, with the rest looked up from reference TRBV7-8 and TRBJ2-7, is GAGVSQSPRYKVAKRGQDVALRCDPISGHVSLFWYQQALGQGPEFLTYFQNEAQLDKSGLPSDRFFAERPEGSVSTLKIQRTQQEDSAVYLCASSGDSLYEQYFGPGTRLTVT.

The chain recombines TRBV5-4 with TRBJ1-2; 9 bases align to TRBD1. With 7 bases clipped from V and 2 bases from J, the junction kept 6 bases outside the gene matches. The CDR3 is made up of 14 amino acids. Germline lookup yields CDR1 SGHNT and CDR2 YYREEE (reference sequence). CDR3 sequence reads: CASCRTGENYGYTF. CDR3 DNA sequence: TGTGCCAGCTGTCGGACAGGGGAGAACTATGGCTACACCTTC.

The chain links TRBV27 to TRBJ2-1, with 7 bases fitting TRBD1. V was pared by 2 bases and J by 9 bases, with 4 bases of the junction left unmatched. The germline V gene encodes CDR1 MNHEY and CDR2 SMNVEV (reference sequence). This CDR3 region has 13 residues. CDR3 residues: CASSLGTGVEQFF. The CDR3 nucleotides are TGTGCCAGCAGTTTAGGTACAGGGGTTGAGCAGTTCTTC.

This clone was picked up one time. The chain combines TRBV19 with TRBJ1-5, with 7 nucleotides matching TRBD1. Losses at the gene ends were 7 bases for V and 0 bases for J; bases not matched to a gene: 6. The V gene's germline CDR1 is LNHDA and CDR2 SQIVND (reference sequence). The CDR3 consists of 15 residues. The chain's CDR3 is CASTDREYSNQPQHF. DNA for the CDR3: TGTGCCAGTACCGACAGGGAGTATAGCAATCAGCCCCAGCATTTT.

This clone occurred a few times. The CDR3 loop reads CASSLSGLAVGEQFF. The CDR3 DNA follows: TGTGCCAGCAGTCTTAGCGGGCTAGCGGTCGGTGAGCAGTTCTTC. The chain recombines TRBV9 with TRBJ2-1, with TRBD2 identical over 7 bases. The CDR3 has 15 amino acids. The V segment lost 5 bases and the J segment 9 bases; nucleotides outside the gene matches: 14. Per the germline V gene, CDR1 is SGDLS and CDR2 is YYNGEE.

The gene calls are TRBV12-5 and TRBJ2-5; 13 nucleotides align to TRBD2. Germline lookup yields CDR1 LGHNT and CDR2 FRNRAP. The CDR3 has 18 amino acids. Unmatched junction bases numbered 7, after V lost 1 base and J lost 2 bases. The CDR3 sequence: CASGLALRGLAGQETQYF. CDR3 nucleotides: TGTGCTAGTGGTTTGGCACTACGGGGACTAGCGGGGCAAGAGACCCAGTACTTC.

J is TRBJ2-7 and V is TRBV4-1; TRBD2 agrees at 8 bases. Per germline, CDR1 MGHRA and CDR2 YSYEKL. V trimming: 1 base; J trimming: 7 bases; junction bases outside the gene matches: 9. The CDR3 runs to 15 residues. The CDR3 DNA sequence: TGCGCCAGCAGCCAAGGTAGACTAGCGTCATGGGAGCAGTACTTC. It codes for CASSQGRLASWEQYF.

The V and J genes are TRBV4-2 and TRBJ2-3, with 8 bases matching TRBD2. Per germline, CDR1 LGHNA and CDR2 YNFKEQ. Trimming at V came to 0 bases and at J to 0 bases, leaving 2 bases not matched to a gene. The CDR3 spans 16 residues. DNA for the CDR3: TGTGCCAGCAGCCAAGAACGGGGGGGTAGCACAGATACGCAGTATTTT. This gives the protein CASSQERGGSTDTQYF.

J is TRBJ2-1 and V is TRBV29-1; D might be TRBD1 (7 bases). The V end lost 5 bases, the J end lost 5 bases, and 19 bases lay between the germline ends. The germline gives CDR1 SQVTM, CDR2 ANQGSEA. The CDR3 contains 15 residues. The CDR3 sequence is CSVRQGGPPHNEQFF. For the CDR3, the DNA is TGCAGCGTTCGACAGGGAGGACCTCCACACAATGAGCAGTTCTTC.

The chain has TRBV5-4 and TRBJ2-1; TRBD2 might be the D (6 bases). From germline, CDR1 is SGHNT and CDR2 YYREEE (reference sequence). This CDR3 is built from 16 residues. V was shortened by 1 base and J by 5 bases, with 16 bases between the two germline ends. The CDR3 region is CASSLNVRRDDNEQFF. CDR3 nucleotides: TGTGCCAGCAGCTTGAATGTCCGGCGGGATGACAATGAGCAGTTCTTC.

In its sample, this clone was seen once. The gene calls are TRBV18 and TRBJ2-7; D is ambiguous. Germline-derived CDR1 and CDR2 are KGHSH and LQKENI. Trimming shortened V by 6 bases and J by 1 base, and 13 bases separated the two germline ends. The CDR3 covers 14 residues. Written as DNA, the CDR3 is TGTGCCAGCTCCACGGCACAGACATCCTACGAGCAGTACTTC. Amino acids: CASSTAQTSYEQYF.

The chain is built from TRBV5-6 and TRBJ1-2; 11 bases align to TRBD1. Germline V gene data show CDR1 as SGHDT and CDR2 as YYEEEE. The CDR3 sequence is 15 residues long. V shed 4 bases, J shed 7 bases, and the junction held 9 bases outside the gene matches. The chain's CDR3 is CASSTTGQGAGGYTF. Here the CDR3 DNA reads TGTGCCAGCAGCACAACCGGACAGGGGGCGGGTGGCTACACCTTC. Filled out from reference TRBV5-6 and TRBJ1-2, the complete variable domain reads DAGVTQSPTHLIKTRGQQVTLRCSPKSGHDTVSWYQQALGQGPQFIFQYYEEEERQRGNFPDRFSGHQFPNYSSELNVNALLLGDSALYLCASSTTGQGAGGYTFGSGTRLTVV.

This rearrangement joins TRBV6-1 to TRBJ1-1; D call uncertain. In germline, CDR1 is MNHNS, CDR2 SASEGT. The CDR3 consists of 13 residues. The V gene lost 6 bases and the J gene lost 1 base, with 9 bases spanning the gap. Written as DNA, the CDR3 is TGTGCCAGCAGCCTCGGAGGGAACACTGAAGCTTTCTTT. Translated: CASSLGGNTEAFF.

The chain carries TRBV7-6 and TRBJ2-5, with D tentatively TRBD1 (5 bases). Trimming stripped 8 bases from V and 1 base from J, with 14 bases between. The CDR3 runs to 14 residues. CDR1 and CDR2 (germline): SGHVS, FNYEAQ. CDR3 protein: CASRTDRAQETQYF. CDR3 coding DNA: TGTGCCAGCCGGACCGACAGAGCCCAAGAGACCCAGTACTTC.

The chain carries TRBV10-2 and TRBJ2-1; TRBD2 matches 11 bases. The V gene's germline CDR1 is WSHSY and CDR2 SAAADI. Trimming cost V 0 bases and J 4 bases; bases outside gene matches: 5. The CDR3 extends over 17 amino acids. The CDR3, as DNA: TGCGCCAGCAGTGAGTCGGCGGGACTAGCGGTATACAATGAGCAGTTCTTC. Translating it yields CASSESAGLAVYNEQFF.

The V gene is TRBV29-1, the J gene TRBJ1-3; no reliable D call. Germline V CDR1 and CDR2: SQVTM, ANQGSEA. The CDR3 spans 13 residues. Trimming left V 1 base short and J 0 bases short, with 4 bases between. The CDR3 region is CSVEAGSGNTIYF. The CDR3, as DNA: TGCAGCGTTGAAGCAGGCTCTGGAAACACCATATATTTT. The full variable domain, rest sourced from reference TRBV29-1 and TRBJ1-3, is SAVISQKPSRDICQRGTSLTIQCQVDSQVTMMFWYRQQPGQSLTLIATANQGSEATYESGFVIDKFPISRPNLTFSTLTVSNMSPEDSSIYLCSVEAGSGNTIYFGEGSWLTVV.

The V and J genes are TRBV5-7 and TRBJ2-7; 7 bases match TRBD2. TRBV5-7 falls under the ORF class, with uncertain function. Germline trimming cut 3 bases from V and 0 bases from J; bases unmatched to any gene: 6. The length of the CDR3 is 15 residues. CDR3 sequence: CASSSTSVSSYEQYV. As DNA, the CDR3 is TGTGCCAGCAGCTCCACTAGCGTGAGCTCCTACGAGCAGTACGTC.

DNA of the CDR3: TGTGCCAGCAGTTTAAGGCAGGGTATTGGAAATCAGCCCCAGCATTTT. This codes for CASSLRQGIGNQPQHF. This sequence joins TRBV28 and TRBJ1-5, with D possibly being TRBD1 (5 bases). The germline gives CDR1 MDHEN, CDR2 SYDVKM. The V gene lost 2 bases and the J gene lost 4 bases, with 15 bases spanning the gap. The CDR3 is 16 amino acids.

CDR3 amino acids: CASSLWDRGEYEQYF. DNA of the CDR3: TGTGCCAGCAGCCTATGGGACAGGGGGGAATACGAGCAGTACTTC. The chain links TRBV7-9 to TRBJ2-7, with 11 bases that match TRBD1. The CDR3 is 15 amino acids. In germline, CDR1 is SEHNR, CDR2 FQNEAQ (reference sequence). Trimming took 5 bases from V and 4 from J; bases not matched to a gene: 7. Full variable domain (outside the CDR3, taken from reference TRBV7-9 and TRBJ2-7): DTGVSQNPRHKITKRGQNVTFRCDPISEHNRLYWYRQTLGQGPEFLTYFQNEAQLEKSRLLSDRFSAERPKGSFSTLEIQRTEQGDSAMYLCASSLWDRGEYEQYFGPGTRLTVT.

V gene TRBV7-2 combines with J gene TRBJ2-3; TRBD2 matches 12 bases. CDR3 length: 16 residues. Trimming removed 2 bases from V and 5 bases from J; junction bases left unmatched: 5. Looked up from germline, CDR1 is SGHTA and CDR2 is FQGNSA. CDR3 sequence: CASSLLAGGSGDTQYF. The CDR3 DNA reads TGTGCCAGCAGCTTACTAGCGGGAGGGAGTGGAGATACGCAGTATTTT.

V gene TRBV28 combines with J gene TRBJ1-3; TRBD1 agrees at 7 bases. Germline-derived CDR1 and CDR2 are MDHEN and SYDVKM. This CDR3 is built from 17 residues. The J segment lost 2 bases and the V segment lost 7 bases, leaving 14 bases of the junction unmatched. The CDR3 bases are TGTGCCAGCACCACTCGGGGCAGGGGGGAACCTGGAAACACCATATATTTT. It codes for CASTTRGRGEPGNTIYF.

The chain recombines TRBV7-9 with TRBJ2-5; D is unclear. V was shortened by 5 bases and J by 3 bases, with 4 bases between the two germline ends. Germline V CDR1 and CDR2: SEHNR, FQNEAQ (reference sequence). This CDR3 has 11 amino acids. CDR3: CASSPKETQYF. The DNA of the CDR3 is TGTGCCAGCAGCCCCAAAGAGACCCAGTACTTC.

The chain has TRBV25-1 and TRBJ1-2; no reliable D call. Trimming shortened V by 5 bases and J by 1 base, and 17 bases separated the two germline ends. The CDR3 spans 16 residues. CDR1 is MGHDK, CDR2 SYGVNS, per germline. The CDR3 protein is CASSPGWVLRNYGYTF. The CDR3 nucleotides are TGTGCCAGCAGTCCGGGTTGGGTCCTCCGTAACTATGGCTACACCTTC.

In nucleotides, the CDR3 is TGTGCCAGCAGCCGCGGGAGCTCCTACAATGAGCAGTTCTTC. It translates to CASSRGSSYNEQFF. The chain has TRBV7-8 and TRBJ2-1, with 7 nucleotides matching TRBD2. Unmatched junction bases numbered 1, after V lost 5 bases and J lost 0 bases. The length of the CDR3 is 14 residues. CDR1 is SGHVS and CDR2 is FQNEAQ in the germline V gene.

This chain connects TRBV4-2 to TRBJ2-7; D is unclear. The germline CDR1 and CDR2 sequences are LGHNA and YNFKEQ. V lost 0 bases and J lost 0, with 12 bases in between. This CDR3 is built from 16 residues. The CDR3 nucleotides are TGTGCCAGCAGCCAAGATATGGAGAAAAGCTCCTACGAGCAGTACTTC. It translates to CASSQDMEKSSYEQYF.

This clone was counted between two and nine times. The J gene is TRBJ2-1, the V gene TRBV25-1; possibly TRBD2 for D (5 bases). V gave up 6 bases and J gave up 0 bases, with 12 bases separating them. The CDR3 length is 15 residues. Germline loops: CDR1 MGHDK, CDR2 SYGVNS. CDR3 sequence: CASSTSGSSYNEQFF. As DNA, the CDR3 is TGTGCCAGCAGCACAAGCGGTAGCTCCTACAATGAGCAGTTCTTC.

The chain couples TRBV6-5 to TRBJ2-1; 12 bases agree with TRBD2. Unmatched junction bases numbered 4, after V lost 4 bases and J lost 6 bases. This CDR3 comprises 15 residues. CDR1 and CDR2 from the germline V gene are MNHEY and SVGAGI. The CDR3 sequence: CASSSTSGGVNEQFF. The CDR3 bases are TGTGCCAGCAGTTCGACTAGCGGGGGAGTCAATGAGCAGTTCTTC.